This TCR beta chain was recovered during a study of beta chain features in type 1 diabetes. Study conclusions and caveats: Naive, central memory and regulatory TCRB repertoires appeared more similar among patients than healthy donors. Among patients with Type 1 diabetes, TCRB CDR3s were moderately but significantly shorter in every one of the four CD4+ subsets.

The CDR3 covers 13 residues. Between the trimmed V and J ends, which lost 4 bases and 8 bases, there was a span of 12 bases. Germline V gives CDR1 LGHNA, CDR2 YSLEER. This clone was detected a few times. The antigen is unknown. The study reverse transcribed the entire isolated RNA, so it sequenced expressed TCRB transcripts. Some clones are missing from TCRdb's copy, which holds only in-frame ones; the method was immunoSEQ multiplex PCR. Here the sample spans 300,000 to 450,000 clones, around 12% being singletons. The receptor's source is a woman under 30 with type 1 diabetes. The chain uses TRBV4-3 and TRBJ2-1, with D perhaps matching TRBD2 (7 bases). Sequenced sample: naive CD4+ T cells from blood. This CDR3 reads CASSPEGGHEQFF. Here the CDR3 DNA reads TGCGCCAGCAGCCCAGAGGGGGGGCATGAGCAGTTCTTC.